These 19 T cell receptor beta chains share one sample of origin, sequenced in a study of vaccination effects on CD4 cells after COVID-19. The assay was immunoSEQ multiplex PCR, and TCRdb's table has in-frame clones only and misses some. The table has some 68,000 clones, 81% seen once. Antigen specificity for these receptors is unknown. With the ViraFEST assay, the study expanded antigen-specific CD4+ T cells using viral peptide pools, then sequenced them. Following 10 days of culture, CD4+ T cells were isolated. Two doses of BNT162b2 or mRNA-1273 vaccine were administered to participants. The source material was CD4+ T cells from PBMCs cultured with HCoV-229E spike peptides, sampled after COVID-19 vaccination. Every receptor here comes from a human donor who received a COVID-19 vaccine.

The chain couples TRBV18 to TRBJ2-1, with a tentative D call TRBD2 (7 bases). The CDR3 runs 15 residues. Germline CDR1 and CDR2: KGHSH and LQKENI. The ends were cut back, 5 bases at V and 8 bases at J, with 19 bases in the middle. The CDR3 reads CASSSLTGGWDEQFF. CDR3 bases: TGTGCCAGCTCATCCCTCACGGGGGGCTGGGATGAGCAGTTCTTC.

This clone was seen just once. CDR3 nucleotide sequence: TGTGCCAGCAGGCGGTTCAATGGGGCCAACGTCCTGACTTTC. Its translation is CASRRFNGANVLTF. The chain employs TRBV28 and TRBJ2-6; D is unresolved. Trimming removed 6 bases from V and 3 bases from J, with 9 bases in between. Germline CDR1 MDHEN, CDR2 SYDVKM. The length of the CDR3 is 14 residues.

This rearrangement joins TRBV5-1 to TRBJ2-3; no clear D. Germline V gene sequence: CDR1 SGHRS, CDR2 YFSETQ. With 0 bases removed from V and 4 bases from J, the gap between germline ends came to 0 bases. The CDR3 length is 11 residues. DNA for the CDR3: TGCGCCAGCAGCTTGGCAGATACGCAGTATTTT. It translates to CASSLADTQYF.

V and J are TRBV24-1 and TRBJ2-3; perhaps TRBD2 as D (6 bases). Germline V gives CDR1 KGHDR, CDR2 SFDVKD. V was shortened by 1 base and J by 0 bases, with 10 bases between the two germline ends. The CDR3 is 16 residues long. CDR3 DNA sequence: TGTGCCACCAGTGATTTTGCTGGGACTAGCACAGATACGCAGTATTTT. Protein product: CATSDFAGTSTDTQYF.

This chain links TRBV13 with TRBJ2-3; 8 bases match TRBD2. Trimming took 3 bases from V and 0 from J; bases not matched to a gene: 8. Germline CDR1 and CDR2: PRHDT and FYEKMQ (reference sequence). This CDR3 has 17 amino acids. CDR3 DNA sequence: TGTGCCAGCAGCTTCAGGGGCGGCGGGGGGAGCACAGATACGCAGTATTTT. This encodes CASSFRGGGGSTDTQYF.

This rearrangement joins TRBV18 to TRBJ2-7; perhaps TRBD2 as D (5 bases). CDR3 length equals 13 residues. Germline CDR1 and CDR2: KGHSH and LQKENI. The V end lost 3 bases, the J end lost 11 bases, and 17 bases lay between the germline ends. The chain's CDR3 is CASSPQRQGSKYV. CDR3 coding DNA: TGTGCCAGCTCACCGCAGCGTCAAGGGAGTAAGTACGTC.

The chain employs TRBV11-2 and TRBJ1-3; D unresolved. This CDR3 contains 14 residues. V was trimmed by 6 bases and J by 3 bases, leaving 12 bases between them. CDR1 SGHAT and CDR2 FQNNGV come from the germline V gene. CDR3 region: CASSSDPGGNTIYF. The CDR3 DNA reads TGTGCCAGCAGTTCTGACCCGGGTGGAAACACCATATATTTT.

The gene calls are TRBV19 and TRBJ2-5; TRBD1 matches 7 bases. In germline, CDR1 is LNHDA, CDR2 SQIVND (reference sequence). This CDR3 contains 14 residues. Unmatched junction bases numbered 5, after V lost 6 bases and J lost 1 base. The CDR3 nucleotides are TGTGCCAGTAGAAGCGACAGGGCCCAAGAGACCCAGTACTTC. Translated, it gives CASRSDRAQETQYF.

The genes are TRBV28 and TRBJ1-5, with D possibly being TRBD1 (5 bases). CDR1 is MDHEN, CDR2 SYDVKM, per germline. Between the trimmed V and J ends, which lost 4 bases and 5 bases, there was a span of 12 bases. This CDR3 spans 14 amino acids. The CDR3 protein is CASSSRAGYQPQHF. The CDR3 region has the DNA TGTGCCAGCAGTTCCCGGGCAGGGTATCAGCCCCAGCATTTT.

This sequence joins TRBV28 and TRBJ2-7; D gene ambiguous. Germline V lookup: CDR1 MDHEN, CDR2 SYDVKM. Trimming shortened V by 3 bases and J by 1 base, and 16 bases separated the two germline ends. This CDR3 has 16 residues. CDR3 DNA: TGTGCCAGCAGTTTTTCTTTAGACGGTTTGTCCTACGAGCAGTACGTC. Its translation is CASSFSLDGLSYEQYV.

The V and J genes are TRBV9 and TRBJ1-1, with a tentative D call TRBD1 (5 bases). Trimming stripped 3 bases from V and 4 bases from J, with 10 bases between. The germline gives CDR1 SGDLS, CDR2 YYNGEE. The CDR3 totals 13 residues. This CDR3 is CASSAGAVTEAFF. CDR3 nucleotides: TGTGCCAGCAGCGCTGGGGCAGTCACTGAAGCTTTCTTT.

The V and J genes are TRBV4-3 and TRBJ1-2; 9 bases fit TRBD1. This CDR3 region has 13 residues. Per the germline V gene, CDR1 is LGHNA and CDR2 is YSLEER. V gave up 4 bases and J gave up 9 bases; unmatched junction bases: 6. Here the CDR3 reads CASSLGQGMRYTF. DNA for the CDR3: TGCGCCAGCAGCCTAGGACAGGGGATGCGCTACACCTTC.

As DNA, the CDR3 is TGTGCCAGCTCACCACCAGCAGGGCTGAATGAAAAACTGTTTTTT. Amino acid sequence: CASSPPAGLNEKLFF. This rearrangement joins TRBV18 to TRBJ1-4; D might be TRBD1 (5 bases). The CDR3 has 15 amino acids. From germline, CDR1 is KGHSH and CDR2 LQKENI. V was clipped by 0 bases and J by 5 bases, with 10 bases between them.

The rearrangement uses TRBV5-1 and TRBJ2-7, with D perhaps given as TRBD1 or TRBD2 (5 bases each). This CDR3 is built from 11 residues. Germline V gene sequence: CDR1 SGHRS, CDR2 YFSETQ. The chain's CDR3 is CASSSRGSGAV. CDR3 coding DNA: TGCGCCAGCAGCTCAAGAGGGAGTGGGGCCGTC.

This clone was counted a few times. V gene TRBV10-3 combines with J gene TRBJ1-3; D unresolved. The CDR3 covers 16 residues. CDR1 is ENHRY, CDR2 SYGVKD, per germline. Trimming removed 0 bases from V and 0 bases from J, with 9 bases in between. DNA of the CDR3: TGTGCCATCAGTGAGTCGGAAGGTGTCTCTGGAAACACCATATATTTT. Translation gives CAISESEGVSGNTIYF.

This clone was seen only a few times. The genes are TRBV19 and TRBJ1-2, with unresolved D. V shed 7 bases and J shed 11 bases, with 5 bases lying between them. In germline, CDR1 is LNHDA, CDR2 SQIVND (reference sequence). CDR3 size: 8 residues. CDR3 DNA: TGTGCCAGTATAGTGTACACCTTC. It specifies CASIVYTF.

For the CDR3, the DNA is TGTGCCAGCAGTGACGAGAACTCCTATAATTCACCCCTCCACTTT. It codes for CASSDENSYNSPLHF. This chain joins TRBV2 and TRBJ1-6, with D uncertain. The germline gives CDR1 SNHLY, CDR2 FYNNEI. Deletions cut 3 bases from V and 0 bases from J, with 6 bases between. This CDR3 comprises 15 residues.

This clone was recorded once. The chain carries TRBV7-9 and TRBJ2-1, with 7 bases matching TRBD1. V lost 2 bases, J lost 9 bases, and 10 bases stayed unmatched. Germline CDR1 and CDR2: SEHNR and FQNEAQ (reference sequence). This CDR3 region has 15 residues. CDR3 in DNA: TGTGCCAGCAGCTTACAGGACAGGTTTTTGAGTGAGCAGTTCTTC. This sequence encodes CASSLQDRFLSEQFF.

The V call is TRBV2, the J call TRBJ1-6, with D maybe TRBD1 (5 bases). This CDR3 region has 13 residues. V lost 5 bases to trimming and J lost 9 bases, with 11 bases between them. CDR1 is SNHLY and CDR2 is FYNNEI in the germline V gene. CDR3 protein: CASSRQLGSPLHF. CDR3 DNA: TGTGCCAGCAGTCGACAGTTGGGTTCACCCCTCCACTTT.